This TCR beta chain was retrieved from a study of blood T cell repertoires in COVID-19. Across the whole study: The United States, Italy and Spain were the sources of the acute and convalescent COVID-19 samples.

Assay: immunoSEQ multiplex PCR; the TCRdb copy retains only in-frame clones and omits some. Seen here are some 390,000 clones, more than 75% observed once, and the top ten hold less than 3.5%. The CDR3 sequence is 18 residues long. The receptor was isolated from a human donor in a cohort sampled during active COVID-19. The sample comprised peripheral blood. The chain uses TRBV21-1 and TRBJ1-1; whether TRBD1, the table's D call, matches the DNA was not checked. TRBV21-1 is designated a pseudogene. CDR3 loop: CASSKPPGQGWGNTEAFF. The CDR3 DNA sequence: TGTGCCAGCAGCAAACCTCCCGGACAGGGCTGGGGGAACACTGAAGCTTTCTTT.